These 11 T cell receptor beta chains share one sample of origin, sequenced in a study of shared clonotypes between healthy human individuals. Clones were sequenced by immunoSEQ multiplex PCR, and TCRdb holds only the in-frame ones, with some missing. The sample consists of some 300,000 clones, about 73% of them appearing once. Specimen: memory CD4+ T cells sorted from blood. Subset denoted: CD45RA-negative fraction. These TCRs come from a man aged 30-40 years in good health.

The chain carries TRBV5-5 and TRBJ2-5, with 9 bases fitting TRBD1. The length of the CDR3 is 15 residues. The J segment lost 2 bases and the V segment lost 4 bases, leaving 6 bases of the junction unmatched. Germline V gives CDR1 SGHKS, CDR2 YYEKEE (reference sequence). The CDR3 reads CASSLPTGGQETQYF. CDR3 DNA sequence: TGTGCCAGCAGCCTGCCGACAGGGGGTCAAGAGACCCAGTACTTC.

This clone has just one count. The rearrangement links TRBV29-1 to TRBJ1-1; a possible D gene is TRBD1 (5 bases). V was trimmed by 7 bases and J by 6 bases, leaving 18 bases between them. The CDR3 runs to 13 residues. Germline V gene data show CDR1 as SQVTM and CDR2 as ANQGSEA. The CDR3 DNA follows: TGCAGCGGTGCGGGGGGGAGTGGTTCTGAAGCTTTCTTT. Protein sequence: CSGAGGSGSEAFF.

The CDR3 here is CASSESLPSEQYF. CDR3 sequence (DNA): TGTGCCAGCAGTGAATCCCTACCCTCCGAGCAGTACTTC. The chain recombines TRBV25-1 with TRBJ2-7; D gene uncertain. The CDR3 is 13 residues long. The V end lost 1 base, the J end lost 6 bases, and 10 bases lay between the germline ends. Germline V lookup: CDR1 MGHDK, CDR2 SYGVNS.

This clone has at least ten counts. V and J are TRBV5-3 and TRBJ2-7; D might be TRBD2 (5 bases). Being an ORF, TRBV5-3 has a function that is uncertain. V was trimmed by 8 bases and J by 0 bases, leaving 9 bases between them. This CDR3 has 12 amino acids. The CDR3, as DNA: TGTGCCAGGGAGGCTAACTCCTACGAGCAGTACTTC. It yields the protein CAREANSYEQYF.

In the case of this clone: Other DNA variants within this sample encode the same CDR3. The chain uses TRBV5-1 and TRBJ1-1; TRBD1 aligns across 8 bases. From germline, CDR1 is SGHRS and CDR2 YFSETQ. The CDR3 contains 14 residues. V gave up 4 bases and J gave up 2 bases; unmatched junction bases: 4. The CDR3 reads CASSEDRGNTEAFF. In nucleotides, the CDR3 is TGCGCCAGCAGCGAAGACAGGGGCAACACTGAAGCTTTCTTT.

This sequence joins TRBV29-1 and TRBJ2-7; 13 positions agree with TRBD2. The germline V gene has CDR1 SQVTM and CDR2 ANQGSEA. Germline trimming cut 5 bases from V and 2 bases from J; bases unmatched to any gene: 6. This CDR3 is 15 amino acids long. CDR3: CSVYGLAGETYEQYF. In nucleotides, the CDR3 is TGCAGCGTTTATGGACTAGCGGGAGAAACCTACGAGCAGTACTTC.

Only one count was recorded for this clone. V and J are TRBV28 and TRBJ1-5, with no clear D. CDR1 is MDHEN, CDR2 SYDVKM, per germline. The ends were cut back, 5 bases at V and 9 bases at J, with 11 bases in the middle. The CDR3 covers 12 residues. The CDR3: CASSSRPRPQHF. For the CDR3, the DNA is TGTGCCAGCAGTAGTAGGCCACGGCCCCAGCATTTT.

In regard to this clone: The sample has other DNA sequences that encode this CDR3 too. The chain couples TRBV19 to TRBJ1-1; a possible D gene is TRBD1 (6 bases). Germline loops: CDR1 LNHDA, CDR2 SQIVND (reference sequence). The germline V and J ends were trimmed by 3 bases and 0 bases, with 8 bases remaining between them. The CDR3 is made up of 14 amino acids. In nucleotides, the CDR3 is TGTGCCAGTAGTATTGAGGGGGTGAACACTGAAGCTTTCTTT. It translates to CASSIEGVNTEAFF.

The chain employs TRBV19 and TRBJ2-3, with D possibly TRBD2 on 6 matching bases. The CDR3 consists of 16 residues. V was trimmed by 3 bases and J by 5 bases, leaving 18 bases between them. Looked up from germline, CDR1 is LNHDA and CDR2 is SQIVND (reference sequence). This chain's CDR3 is CASSILRDPGGDTQYF. CDR3 in DNA: TGTGCCAGTAGTATCCTACGGGACCCCGGGGGAGATACGCAGTATTTT.

J is TRBJ2-3 and V is TRBV4-1; no clear D. The CDR3 sequence is 16 residues long. CDR1 and CDR2 from the germline V gene are MGHRA and YSYEKL. Trimming took off 0 bases at V and 1 base at J, with 11 bases between the two ends. DNA for the CDR3: TGCGCCAGCAGCCAAGATCTGCTAGAGGGCACAGATACGCAGTATTTT. This codes for CASSQDLLEGTDTQYF.

The chain joins TRBV11-2 to TRBJ2-3, with 7 nucleotides matching TRBD1. J lost 2 bases, V lost 2 bases, and 4 bases had no gene match. CDR3 size: 15 residues. Germline V CDR1 and CDR2: SGHAT, FQNNGV. In nucleotides, the CDR3 is TGTGCCAGCAGCTTAAGGGACAGATTCACAGATACGCAGTATTTT. Translated: CASSLRDRFTDTQYF.